This TCR beta chain was recovered during a study of lymphopenia after photon versus proton radiotherapy. Broader study findings: Relative stability marked proton patients; photon patients lost diversity and naive cells. Post-nadir diversity loss with photons came from oligoclonal expansion, particularly CD8+ Temra cells.

Clones were read by immunoSEQ multiplex PCR, and TCRdb kept only the in-frame ones, dropping some. The table has tens of thousands of clones, around 90% seen once. There are 13 residues in the CDR3. The V gene's germline CDR1 is LNHDA and CDR2 SQIVND (reference sequence). The trim removed 4 bases at V and 5 bases at J, leaving 2 bases unmatched. This clone has only one observation. Its antigen is still unknown. The sample in question was peripheral blood, obtained from a patient treated with proton-based radiotherapy. The rearrangement uses TRBV19 and TRBJ2-5, with 9 bases matching TRBD1. This TCR was recovered from a woman aged 70-85 years with pancreatic cancer. Some clones in this sample may be carry-over from other donors' samples. The CDR3 sequence: CASSTDRGETQYF. The DNA of the CDR3 is TGTGCCAGTAGTACGGACAGGGGTGAGACCCAGTACTTC.